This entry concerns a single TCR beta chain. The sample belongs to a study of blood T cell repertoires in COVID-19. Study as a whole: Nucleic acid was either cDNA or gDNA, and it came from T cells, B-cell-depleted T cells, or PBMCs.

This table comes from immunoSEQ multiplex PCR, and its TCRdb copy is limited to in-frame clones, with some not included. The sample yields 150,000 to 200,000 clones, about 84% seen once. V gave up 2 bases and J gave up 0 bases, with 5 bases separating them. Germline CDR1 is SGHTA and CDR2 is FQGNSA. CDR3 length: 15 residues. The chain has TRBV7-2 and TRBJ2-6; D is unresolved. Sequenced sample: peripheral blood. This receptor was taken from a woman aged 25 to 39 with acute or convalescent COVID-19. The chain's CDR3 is CASSLFNSGANVLTF. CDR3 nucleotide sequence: TGTGCCAGCAGCTTATTTAACTCTGGGGCCAACGTCCTGACTTTC.